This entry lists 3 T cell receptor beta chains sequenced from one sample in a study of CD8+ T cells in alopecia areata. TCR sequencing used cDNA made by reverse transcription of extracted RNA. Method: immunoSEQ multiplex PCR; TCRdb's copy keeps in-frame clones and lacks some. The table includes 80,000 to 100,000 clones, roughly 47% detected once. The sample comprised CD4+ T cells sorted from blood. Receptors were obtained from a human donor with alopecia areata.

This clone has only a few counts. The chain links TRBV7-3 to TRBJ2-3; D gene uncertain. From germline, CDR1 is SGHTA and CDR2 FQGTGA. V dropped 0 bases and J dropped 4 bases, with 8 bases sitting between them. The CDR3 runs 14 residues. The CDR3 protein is CASSLTPSSDTQYF. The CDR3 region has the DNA TGTGCCAGCAGCTTAACCCCCTCGTCAGATACGCAGTATTTT.

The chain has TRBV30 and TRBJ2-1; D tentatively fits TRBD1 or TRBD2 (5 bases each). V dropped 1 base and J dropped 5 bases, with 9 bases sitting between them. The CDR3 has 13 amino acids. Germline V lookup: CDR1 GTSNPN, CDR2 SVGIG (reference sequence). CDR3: CAWSAGPDNEQFF. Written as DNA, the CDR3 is TGTGCCTGGAGTGCGGGACCTGACAATGAGCAGTTCTTC.

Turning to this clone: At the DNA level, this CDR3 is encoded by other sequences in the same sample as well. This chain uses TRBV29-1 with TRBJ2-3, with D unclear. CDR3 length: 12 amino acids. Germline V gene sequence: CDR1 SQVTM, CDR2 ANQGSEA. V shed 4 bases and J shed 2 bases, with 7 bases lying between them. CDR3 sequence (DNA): TGCAGCGTTGGATCAAACACAGATACGCAGTATTTT. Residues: CSVGSNTDTQYF.